Following are 19 T cell receptor beta chains from one sample sequenced in a study of early T cells in non-severe SARS-CoV-2 infection. MiXCR was run by TCRdb on the 5' RACE reads, yielding one entry per CDR3 protein. The sample has 30,000 or so distinct CDR3 sequences, about 5% seen once; the top ten hold almost 25%. Sequenced sample: whole blood. Source of these receptors: an adult who was a healthcare worker with PCR-confirmed SARS-CoV-2 infection or an uninfected control (not recorded which).

This clonotype has ten or more counts. The genes are TRBV7-9 and TRBJ2-7; 8 nucleotides match TRBD2. Germline values: CDR1 SEHNR, CDR2 FQNEAQ (reference sequence). V trimming: 5 bases; J trimming: 4 bases; junction bases outside the gene matches: 7. This CDR3 spans 14 amino acids. The CDR3 DNA sequence: TGTGCCAGCAGCACCATCGGGGGGGTATACGAGCAGTACTTC. It translates to CASSTIGGVYEQYF.

The rearrangement links TRBV11-2 to TRBJ2-7, with 7 bases aligning to TRBD1. After removal of 8 bases from V and 3 bases from J, the junction contained 13 bases not matched to a gene. The CDR3 consists of 15 residues. From germline, CDR1 is SGHAT and CDR2 FQNNGV. The CDR3 DNA follows: TGTGCCAGCGCCATAGCCCCAGGGGGTGGCTACGAGCAGTACTTC. It yields the protein CASAIAPGGGYEQYF.

At least ten counts were recorded for this clonotype. J is TRBJ1-2 and V is TRBV29-1; D is ambiguous. The germline V and J ends were trimmed by 1 base and 2 bases, with 11 bases remaining between them. The germline V gene has CDR1 SQVTM and CDR2 ANQGSEA. The length of the CDR3 is 14 residues. The DNA for the CDR3 is TGCAGCGTTGAAGCTGAAGGCGGAAACTATGGCTACACCTTC. Translating it yields CSVEAEGGNYGYTF.

This clonotype occurred many times. V is TRBV19 and J is TRBJ1-5; 7 bases line up with TRBD1. Trimming at V came to 1 base and at J to 7 bases, leaving 7 bases not matched to a gene. Germline loops: CDR1 LNHDA, CDR2 SQIVND (reference sequence). CDR3 length equals 15 residues. The CDR3 protein is CASSIARQGRQPQHF. In DNA form, the CDR3 reads TGTGCCAGTAGTATAGCCCGACAGGGACGCCAGCCCCAGCATTTT.

In this sample, this clonotype turned up many times. The chain links TRBV6-5 to TRBJ1-2; D is uncertain. V was cut by 5 bases and J by 4 bases, with 5 bases left in between. The germline gives CDR1 MNHEY, CDR2 SVGAGI. The CDR3 has 11 residues. The CDR3 loop is CASSGSYGYTF. CDR3 nucleotide sequence: TGTGCCAGCAGTGGAAGCTATGGCTACACCTTC.

This clonotype was counted only a few times. The V call is TRBV25-1, the J call TRBJ2-1; 10 bases match TRBD1. This CDR3 is 15 amino acids long. Germline V gene sequence: CDR1 MGHDK, CDR2 SYGVNS. V was clipped by 8 bases and J by 10 bases; unmatched bases: 14. The CDR3 DNA sequence: TGTGCCAGCTCAGAAGGACAGGGGGGGGTTTGGGAGCAGTTCTTC. Translation: CASSEGQGGVWEQFF.

The sample holds many counts of this clonotype. The rearrangement links TRBV28 to TRBJ2-7; D possibly corresponds to TRBD1 (6 bases). The V gene lost 5 bases and the J gene lost 3 bases, with 8 bases spanning the gap. CDR1 is MDHEN, CDR2 SYDVKM, per germline. The CDR3 loop spans 12 amino acids. The CDR3, as DNA: TGTGCCAGCAGTACAGGGTACTACGAGCAGTACTTC. This translates into CASSTGYYEQYF.

This clonotype has at least ten counts. This chain links TRBV3-1 with TRBJ2-3, with D possibly matching TRBD1 (5 bases). Germline values: CDR1 LGHDT, CDR2 YNNKEL (reference sequence). V lost 4 bases, J lost 4 bases, and 15 bases lay in between. The CDR3 is 15 residues long. The CDR3 reads CASSLGPLPADTQYF. Here the CDR3 DNA reads TGTGCCAGCAGCCTGGGGCCTCTACCCGCAGATACGCAGTATTTT.

This clonotype was seen repeatedly, ten times or more. This rearrangement joins TRBV6-5 to TRBJ2-1; the match to TRBD2 covers 10 bases. Germline values: CDR1 MNHEY, CDR2 SVGAGI. Trimming removed 6 bases from V and 3 bases from J; junction bases left unmatched: 5. The CDR3 spans 15 residues. The CDR3 loop reads CASSQSGGVYNEQFF. The DNA of the CDR3 is TGTGCCAGCAGCCAAAGCGGGGGGGTCTACAATGAGCAGTTCTTC.

Concerning this clonotype itself: The junction departs from the called germline gene at one end, perhaps through a read error. The chain combines TRBV28 with TRBJ1-5; no definite D call. The CDR3 is 15 residues long. The germline CDR1 and CDR2 sequences are MDHEN and SYDVKM. CDR3 protein: CASSPSWGGNQPQHF. For the CDR3, the DNA is TGCGCCAGCAGTCCCTCCTGGGGAGGCAATCAGCCCCAGCATTTT.

At least ten counts were recorded for this clonotype. The J gene is TRBJ2-1, the V gene TRBV20-1; weak D call: TRBD2 (5 bases). The germline V gene encodes CDR1 DFQATT and CDR2 SNEGSKA (reference sequence). This CDR3 has 14 residues. Trimming pared 6 bases from V and 2 bases from J, leaving 14 bases between. The CDR3 loop reads CSADPGIPYNEQFF. In DNA, the CDR3 is TGCAGTGCGGACCCGGGGATCCCCTACAATGAGCAGTTCTTC.

This clonotype was observed many times. The V call is TRBV20-1, the J call TRBJ2-7; D is uncertain. The CDR3 extends over 14 amino acids. Trimming stripped 5 bases from V and 5 bases from J, with 19 bases between. Germline V CDR1 and CDR2: DFQATT, SNEGSKA (reference sequence). CDR3 amino acids: CSASTSLPRNEQYF. The CDR3 region has the DNA TGCAGTGCTTCGACCTCTCTCCCCCGGAACGAGCAGTACTTC.

In this sample, this clonotype turned up many times. The chain carries TRBV13 and TRBJ2-1, with 13 positions matching TRBD2. The J segment lost 0 bases and the V segment lost 5 bases, leaving 10 bases of the junction unmatched. The germline V gene has CDR1 PRHDT and CDR2 FYEKMQ (reference sequence). The CDR3 runs 19 residues. The CDR3: CASSHRLAGGPHSYNEQFF. The CDR3 nucleotides read TGTGCCAGCAGCCACCGACTAGCGGGAGGACCTCACTCCTACAATGAGCAGTTCTTC. Using reference TRBV13 and TRBJ2-1 for the parts outside the CDR3, the full variable domain is AAGVIQSPRHLIKEKRETATLKCYPIPRHDTVYWYQQGPGQDPQFLISFYEKMQSDKGSIPDRFSAQQFSDYHSELNMSSLELGDSALYFCASSHRLAGGPHSYNEQFFGPGTRLTVL.

This chain joins TRBV4-2 and TRBJ1-6; D possibly corresponds to TRBD1 (5 bases). The V gene lost 0 bases and the J gene lost 9 bases, with 9 bases spanning the gap. CDR3 length: 14 amino acids. CDR1 and CDR2 (germline): LGHNA, YNFKEQ. CDR3 DNA: TGTGCCAGCAGCCAAGATCAGGGTGTTTCACCCCTCCACTTT. It encodes CASSQDQGVSPLHF.

Many counts were recorded for this clonotype. J is TRBJ2-1 and V is TRBV15, with TRBD2 identical over 13 bases. The CDR3 runs 14 residues. Germline loops: CDR1 LNHNV, CDR2 YYDKDF (reference sequence). V lost 6 bases and J lost 7; bases outside the gene matches: 3. For the CDR3, the DNA is TGTGCCACCAGACTAGCGGGGGGGCGTAATGAGCAGTTCTTC. Translation: CATRLAGGRNEQFF.

This clonotype was counted at least ten times. The chain recombines TRBV6-2 or TRBV6-3 with TRBJ2-2, with 7 bases matching TRBD1. CDR1 is MNHEY and CDR2 is SVGEGT in the germline V gene. The V gene end was trimmed by 6 bases and the J gene end by 6 bases; junction bases not matched to a gene: 4. This CDR3 contains 13 residues. The CDR3 coding sequence is TGTGCCAGCAGACGTACAGGGGCCGGGGAGCTGTTTTTT. Its protein product is CASRRTGAGELFF.

In its sample, this clonotype was seen many times. V gene TRBV3-1 combines with J gene TRBJ2-7; D may match TRBD1 or TRBD2 (5 bases each). Germline CDR1 LGHDT, CDR2 YNNKEL (reference sequence). This CDR3 region has 14 residues. Trimming pared 1 base from V and 5 bases from J, leaving 12 bases between. The CDR3: CASSQGPGPNEQYF. The DNA for the CDR3 is TGTGCCAGCAGCCAAGGGCCGGGGCCCAACGAGCAGTACTTC.

The table lists this clonotype with many counts. The rearrangement uses TRBV29-1 and TRBJ2-7; TRBD1 is a possible D gene (5 bases). The V and J ends lost 0 bases and 6 bases respectively, with 12 bases between them. CDR3 length equals 13 residues. Germline V gives CDR1 SQVTM, CDR2 ANQGSEA. The CDR3 DNA is TGCAGCGTTGAAGACCAGGGAACGGGCGAGCAGTACTTC. Amino acids: CSVEDQGTGEQYF.

Judged by abundance, this clonotype is medium-sized (0.01 to 0.1%). This chain joins TRBV12-3 or TRBV12-4 and TRBJ2-5; weak D call: TRBD1 (5 bases). This CDR3 spans 12 amino acids. The germline V and J ends were trimmed by 6 bases and 2 bases, with 7 bases remaining between them. The CDR3 nucleotides read TGTGCCAGCAGCCGACAGCAAGAGACCCAGTACTTC. It encodes CASSRQQETQYF.